A selection of T cell receptor beta chains follows, all from one sample in a study of blood T cells in healthy people across ages. MiXCR was run by TCRdb on the 5' RACE reads, yielding one entry per CDR3 protein. The table lists about 650,000 distinct CDR3 sequences, approximately 29% of them singletons. Sequenced sample: blood. These receptors came from a woman at least 80 years old in good health. Each CDR3 is given with its conserved first and last residue. Expanded clones are given a class, and other clones once, few, many or no size at all.

clone_size v_call cdr3_aa
. TRBV7-2 CASSRTRGELFF
. TRBV6-5 CASSRTGGYQETQYF
. TRBV10-2 CAASTMGVGYEQYF
. TRBV15 CATSRVLNEQFF
many TRBV9 CASSVKGKETQYF
once TRBV12-3/TRBV12-4 CASSLPGEAKNIQYF
many TRBV6-1 CASSEGHQTRTDTQYF
. TRBV29-1 CSVEEGGQLGYTF
. TRBV12-3/TRBV12-4 CASRSRLDTQYF
. TRBV5-1 CASSSLDTTYEQYF
. TRBV4-1 CASQDGAFNPAGPQHF
. TRBV3-1 CASSGKRDQRQHF
. TRBV2 CASSEALGDSYEQYF
. TRBV7-8 CASSLVQTGSYEQYF
many TRBV10-3 CATSPIRDRVFHEQYF
. TRBV6-2/TRBV6-3 CASSRPTGGAFRDTQYF
. TRBV6-1 CASSDWGPNTVAFF
many TRBV3-1 CASSQDPQGWGYTF
. TRBV7-9 CATHRGREAFF
many TRBV5-1 CASSLGGQDQETQYF
many TRBV5-6 CASSLGQPNYGYTF
many TRBV29-1 CSVGGGRGETQYF
many TRBV3-1 CASSQDLQGSQYF
once TRBV30 CAWSVNRVGAEAFF
. TRBV28 CASSPGVRVYGYTF
many TRBV7-3 CASSLAGRGDTQYF
many TRBV6-6 CASIYSYNSPLHF
many TRBV30 CAWLRDRALYGYTF
few TRBV3-1 CASSKISGGTEAFF
many TRBV5-1 CASSLVAGELREQFF
many TRBV5-1 CASSWGLAGGPLNEQFF
many TRBV24-1 CATSAAGSTDTQYF
. TRBV7-2 CASSPEPLPDYGYTF
many TRBV29-1 CSVEWWTGNYGYTF
. TRBV30 CAWRQSSYNEQYF
. TRBV5-4 CASSKGTGNSANEKLFF
few TRBV6-6 CASSYRGPYNSPLHF
many TRBV6-5 CASSRQGGPEAFF
many TRBV7-3 CASSLEVGTEQFF
many TRBV5-1 CASSPGQDYEQYF
many TRBV4-2 CASSGSGGADTQYF
. TRBV7-2 CASSLISGLSSGNTIYF
many TRBV2 CASSERLGRDTQYF
many TRBV7-2 CASSSGSGGGNEQFF